This T cell receptor (beta chain) appears in the sequencing data of a study of OX40 agonist ivuxolimab in advanced cancers. Findings and limits, study-wide: Dosing at 0.1 to 3.0 mg/kg was accompanied by clonal expansion of CD4+ and CD8+ blood T cells by week 6.

The germline V and J ends were trimmed by 0 bases and 5 bases, with 8 bases remaining between them. Germline assignment: CDR1 SGHRS and CDR2 YFSETQ. CDR3 length equals 13 residues. About this clone itself: No antigen is known for it.

TCRdb keeps only in-frame clones here, not all; method: immunoSEQ multiplex PCR. The sample carries approximately 58,000 clones, 82% recorded once. The receptor was isolated from an adult with an advanced solid tumor such as melanoma, head and neck, liver or kidney cancer. The rearrangement joins TRBV5-1 to TRBJ1-2, with D unclear. Sample: CD4+ or CD8+ T cells sorted from blood, taken in a trial of the OX40 agonist ivuxolimab. CDR3 loop: CASSLGPEYGYTF. Written as DNA, the CDR3 is TGCGCCAGCAGCTTGGGGCCGGAATATGGCTACACCTTC.